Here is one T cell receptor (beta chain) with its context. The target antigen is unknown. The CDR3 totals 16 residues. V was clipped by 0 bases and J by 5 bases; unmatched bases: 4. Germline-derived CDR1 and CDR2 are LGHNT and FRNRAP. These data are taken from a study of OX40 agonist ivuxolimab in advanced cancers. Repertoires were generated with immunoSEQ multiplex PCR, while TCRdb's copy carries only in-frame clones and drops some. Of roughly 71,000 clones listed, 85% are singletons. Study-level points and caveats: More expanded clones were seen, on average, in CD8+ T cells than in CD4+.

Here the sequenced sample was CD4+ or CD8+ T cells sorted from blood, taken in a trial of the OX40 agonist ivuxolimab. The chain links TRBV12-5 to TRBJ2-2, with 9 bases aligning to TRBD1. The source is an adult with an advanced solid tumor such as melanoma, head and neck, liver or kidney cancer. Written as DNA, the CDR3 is TGTGCTAGTGGTTTGGTAACAGGGGGCATAACCGGGGAGCTGTTTTTT. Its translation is CASGLVTGGITGELFF.